This T cell receptor beta chain emerged from a study of blood T cells in healthy people across ages. PCR was performed a second time for about 7 to 12 cycles using a sample-barcoded 5' primer and a J-beta primer mix. A 12-random-nucleotide template-switch adaptor tagged each cDNA molecule. TCRdb independently ran MiXCR on the 5' RACE reads; one entry per CDR3 protein. The table records about 1,000,000 distinct CDR3 sequences, 45% of them present only once. This clonotype came up a few times. Individuals who donated were healthy Caucasians from Russia aged roughly 6 to 100. Germline-derived CDR1 and CDR2 are SQVTM and ANQGSEA. The J segment lost 6 bases and the V segment lost 4 bases, leaving 2 bases of the junction unmatched. The length of the CDR3 is 12 residues.

This rearrangement joins TRBV29-1 to TRBJ2-4, with TRBD1 identical over 8 bases. Sequenced sample: blood. The origin of this receptor is a woman aged 55-69 years in good health. The DNA for the CDR3 is TGCAGCGTTGGACAGGGGCGAAACATTCAGTACTTC. It codes for CSVGQGRNIQYF.